Each of the 28 T cell receptor beta chains below was sequenced from the same sample in a study of OX40 agonist ivuxolimab in advanced cancers. Clones were read by immunoSEQ multiplex PCR, and TCRdb kept only the in-frame ones, dropping some. Of 40,000 or so clones in the sample, about 88% were seen once. This specimen was CD4+ or CD8+ T cells sorted from blood, taken in a trial of the OX40 agonist ivuxolimab. These receptors were taken from an adult with an advanced solid tumor such as melanoma, head and neck, liver or kidney cancer.

V and J are TRBV6-1 and TRBJ1-2; D unclear. The CDR3 has 17 residues. Trimming shortened V by 3 bases and J by 0 bases, and 17 bases separated the two germline ends. Germline assignment: CDR1 MNHNS and CDR2 SASEGT. This chain's CDR3 is CASSDPRGGIPNYGYTF. In DNA form, the CDR3 reads TGTGCCAGCAGTGATCCAAGAGGAGGGATACCTAACTATGGCTACACCTTC.

This clone was observed a few times. V gene TRBV6-4 combines with J gene TRBJ2-2, with D uncertain. Germline V CDR1 and CDR2: MRHNA, SNTAGT. V lost 5 bases to trimming and J lost 7 bases, with 8 bases between them. The CDR3 is 12 amino acids. CDR3 in amino acids: CASSSGGGELFF. The CDR3 region has the DNA TGTGCCAGCAGTTCGGGCGGCGGGGAGCTGTTTTTT.

V is TRBV18 and J is TRBJ1-6; TRBD1 is a possible D gene (5 bases). The germline V gene has CDR1 KGHSH and CDR2 LQKENI. This CDR3 is 16 amino acids long. The V end was cut by 3 bases, the J end by 7 bases, with 16 bases between. The CDR3 reads CASSPVGRVRNSPLHF. In DNA, the CDR3 is TGTGCCAGCTCACCTGTTGGCAGGGTCCGGAATTCACCCCTCCACTTT.

This clone was detected many times. The V call is TRBV23-1, the J call TRBJ2-2; perhaps TRBD2 as D (5 bases). TRBV23-1 counts as an open reading frame of uncertain function. The V end lost 3 bases, the J end lost 1 base, and 18 bases lay between the germline ends. The CDR3 length is 18 residues. The CDR3 is CASSHLNPGEMNTGELFF. CDR3 sequence (DNA): TGCGCCAGCAGTCACCTAAATCCCGGGGAGATGAACACCGGGGAGCTGTTTTTT.

The rearrangement joins TRBV19 to TRBJ1-2; a weak D match, TRBD1 (6 bases). CDR1 and CDR2 (germline): LNHDA, SQIVND (reference sequence). The CDR3 runs to 15 residues. The V end lost 1 base, the J end lost 4 bases, and 13 bases lay between the germline ends. As DNA, the CDR3 is TGTGCCAGTAGTATAGCTCAGGGGCCCCTCTATGGCTACACCTTC. Protein sequence: CASSIAQGPLYGYTF. The full variable domain, rest sourced from reference TRBV19 and TRBJ1-2, is DGGITQSPKYLFRKEGQNVTLSCEQNLNHDAMYWYRQDPGQGLRLIYYSQIVNDFQKGDIAEGYSVSREKKESFPLTVTSAQKNPTAFYLCASSIAQGPLYGYTFGSGTRLTVV.

This chain links TRBV27 with TRBJ2-2, with 7 positions matching TRBD2. The germline CDR1 and CDR2 sequences are MNHEY and SMNVEV (reference sequence). V shed 1 base and J 4 bases; nucleotides not matched to a gene: 3. The CDR3 is 15 amino acids. The chain's CDR3 is CASSLYGRPTGELFF. Here the CDR3 DNA reads TGTGCCAGCAGTTTATACGGGAGGCCCACCGGGGAGCTGTTTTTT.

The chain carries TRBV6-5 and TRBJ2-1, with 7 positions matching TRBD2. The trim removed 7 bases at V and 3 bases at J, leaving 9 bases unmatched. This CDR3 has 15 residues. Germline CDR1 is MNHEY and CDR2 is SVGAGI. As DNA, the CDR3 is TGTGCCAGCACCAGTTTGGCTAGCGGCTACAATGAGCAGTTCTTC. Protein sequence: CASTSLASGYNEQFF.

This chain links TRBV4-1 with TRBJ2-1; no definite D call. The germline V and J ends were trimmed by 4 bases and 0 bases, with 10 bases remaining between them. This CDR3 is built from 15 residues. Germline V CDR1 and CDR2: MGHRA, YSYEKL. The CDR3 nucleotides read TGCGCCAGCAGCCTCGCCCGCAGCTCCTACAATGAGCAGTTCTTC. Residues: CASSLARSSYNEQFF.

V and J are TRBV27 and TRBJ2-7; either TRBD1 or TRBD2 may fit D (5 bases each). V lost 2 bases to trimming and J lost 3 bases, with 14 bases between them. CDR3 length: 15 amino acids. Germline V gene sequence: CDR1 MNHEY, CDR2 SMNVEV (reference sequence). This chain's CDR3 is CASSLTKGTHYEQYF. CDR3 DNA: TGTGCCAGCAGTTTAACCAAGGGGACCCACTACGAGCAGTACTTC.

The chain has TRBV7-9 and TRBJ1-2; D not resolved. Trimming stripped 2 bases from V and 5 bases from J, with 15 bases between. The CDR3 is 15 residues long. Germline V gene lookup returns CDR1 SEHNR and CDR2 FQNEAQ (reference sequence). The CDR3: CASSLKDAVFYGYTF. The CDR3 DNA is TGTGCCAGCAGCTTAAAGGACGCGGTTTTTTATGGCTACACCTTC.

This clone is labeled as large. The chain joins TRBV7-2 to TRBJ2-7; possible D gene TRBD2, 5 bases. V was shortened by 3 bases and J by 5 bases, with 11 bases between the two germline ends. This CDR3 spans 13 amino acids. Germline V gene lookup returns CDR1 SGHTA and CDR2 FQGNSA. The CDR3: CASSLLGGHEQYF. In nucleotides, the CDR3 is TGTGCCAGCAGCTTGCTTGGAGGCCACGAGCAGTACTTC.

V and J are TRBV5-1 and TRBJ2-4; D not resolved. Trimming removed 0 bases at V and 2 bases at J, with 15 bases between. The CDR3 is 17 residues long. The germline gives CDR1 SGHRS, CDR2 YFSETQ. The DNA of the CDR3 is TGCGCCAGCAGCTTGGGGCCAACCGGTCGGACCAAAAACATTCAGTACTTC. Its protein product is CASSLGPTGRTKNIQYF.

This chain's CDR3 is CASSREWGRENIQYF. The CDR3 nucleotides are TGTGCCAGCAGTAGGGAGTGGGGAAGAGAAAACATTCAGTACTTC. V and J are TRBV6-1 and TRBJ2-4, with D perhaps matching TRBD2 (5 bases). CDR1 MNHNS and CDR2 SASEGT come from the germline V gene. CDR3 length equals 15 residues. V was trimmed by 5 bases and J by 5 bases, leaving 16 bases between them.

The chain joins TRBV27 to TRBJ1-1, with D possibly matching TRBD1 (5 bases). CDR3 length: 15 residues. Trimming took 5 bases from V and 2 from J, leaving 15 bases between them. The germline V gene encodes CDR1 MNHEY and CDR2 SMNVEV (reference sequence). The CDR3 coding sequence is TGTGCCAGCAGTACACGGGGGACGGCAAACACTGAAGCTTTCTTT. This codes for CASSTRGTANTEAFF.

The gene calls are TRBV16 and TRBJ2-1; 7 nucleotides line up with TRBD2. The trim removed 0 bases at V and 4 bases at J, leaving 0 bases unmatched. CDR1 is KGHSY and CDR2 is FQNENV in the germline V gene. The CDR3 is 14 residues long. CDR3 amino acids: CASSQSGGYNEQFF. The CDR3 coding sequence is TGTGCCAGCAGCCAATCGGGGGGGTACAATGAGCAGTTCTTC.

This clone is deemed medium-sized. This chain uses TRBV11-2 with TRBJ2-1, with unresolved D. This CDR3 region has 14 residues. Germline V gene data show CDR1 as SGHAT and CDR2 as FQNNGV. The V and J ends lost 5 bases and 7 bases respectively, with 15 bases between them. The CDR3 reads CASSPWVPPNEQFF. CDR3 sequence (DNA): TGTGCCAGCAGCCCTTGGGTCCCTCCAAATGAGCAGTTCTTC.

This chain joins TRBV10-1 and TRBJ2-7; tentatively, D is TRBD1 (6 bases). With 5 bases removed from V and 1 base from J, the gap between germline ends came to 15 bases. Germline V gene lookup returns CDR1 WNHNN and CDR2 SYGVQD (reference sequence). This CDR3 has 15 amino acids. The CDR3 spells CASSPYRAPSYEQYF. The CDR3 DNA is TGCGCCAGCAGTCCTTACAGGGCCCCTTCCTACGAGCAGTACTTC.

This chain links TRBV7-9 with TRBJ2-3; 11 positions match TRBD2. The length of the CDR3 is 15 residues. Germline values: CDR1 SEHNR, CDR2 FQNEAQ (reference sequence). J gave up 7 bases and V 6 bases, and 9 bases lay outside the gene matches. This CDR3 is CASSPASGGPYTQYF. CDR3 nucleotides: TGTGCCAGCAGTCCCGCTAGCGGGGGGCCCTATACGCAGTATTTT. Combining the CDR3 with reference TRBV7-9 and TRBJ2-3 gives the whole variable domain DTGVSQNPRHKITKRGQNVTFRCDPISEHNRLYWYRQTLGQGPEFLTYFQNEAQLEKSRLLSDRFSAERPKGSFSTLEIQRTEQGDSAMYLCASSPASGGPYTQYFGPGTRLTVL.

This chain uses TRBV6-1 with TRBJ1-2; possible D gene TRBD1, 6 bases. The CDR3 has 11 residues. Trimming stripped 5 bases from V and 5 bases from J, with 6 bases between. Germline values: CDR1 MNHNS, CDR2 SASEGT. CDR3 protein: CASSTGYGYTF. CDR3 nucleotide sequence: TGTGCCAGCAGTACAGGGTATGGCTACACCTTC.

This clone was seen just once. The chain joins TRBV12-5 to TRBJ2-7; D unclear. The germline V gene has CDR1 LGHNT and CDR2 FRNRAP. This CDR3 comprises 13 residues. Trimming removed 4 bases from V and 4 bases from J, with 11 bases in between. The CDR3 is CASGSGLRYEQYF. Written as DNA, the CDR3 is TGTGCTAGTGGTTCAGGCCTTAGGTACGAGCAGTACTTC.

The V gene is TRBV19, the J gene TRBJ2-1; D may be TRBD2 (5 bases). The CDR3 loop spans 15 amino acids. The germline V gene encodes CDR1 LNHDA and CDR2 SQIVND (reference sequence). Trimming left V 5 bases short and J 5 bases short, with 16 bases between. CDR3 DNA sequence: TGTGCCAGTAGTTGGACTTTCCTTGACCACAATGAGCAGTTCTTC. Translating gives CASSWTFLDHNEQFF.

This chain uses TRBV5-5 with TRBJ2-4, with TRBD1 identical over 8 bases. Germline V lookup: CDR1 SGHKS, CDR2 YYEKEE (reference sequence). V was clipped by 3 bases and J by 6 bases; unmatched bases: 8. The CDR3 has 15 amino acids. This chain's CDR3 is CASSYGQGGGNIQYF. The CDR3 DNA reads TGTGCCAGCAGCTACGGACAGGGAGGCGGAAACATTCAGTACTTC.

The chain joins TRBV4-2 to TRBJ2-3; possibly TRBD2 for D (6 bases). This CDR3 has 16 residues. Germline V gives CDR1 LGHNA, CDR2 YNFKEQ. Trimming took off 5 bases at V and 4 bases at J, with 19 bases between the two ends. The CDR3 DNA sequence: TGTGCCAGCAGCTTGGCTCCGGAGCGGGTCCCAGATACGCAGTATTTT. Its protein product is CASSLAPERVPDTQYF.

The chain recombines TRBV10-3 with TRBJ2-3, with TRBD2 identical over 8 bases. CDR3 length: 16 amino acids. The V gene end was trimmed by 0 bases and the J gene end by 1 base; junction bases not matched to a gene: 3. CDR1 is ENHRY and CDR2 is SYGVKD in the germline V gene. CDR3: CAISESRAGGTDTQYF. The CDR3 DNA reads TGTGCCATCAGTGAGTCGCGAGCGGGGGGCACAGATACGCAGTATTTT.

This clone was counted only a few times. The CDR3 DNA reads TGTGCCAGCACCTACAGGGGAGGGCAGGGGGTTTCCTACGAGCAGTACTTC. This sequence encodes CASTYRGGQGVSYEQYF. The V call is TRBV27, the J call TRBJ2-7; D possibly matches TRBD1 or TRBD2 (7 bases each). Germline assignment: CDR1 MNHEY and CDR2 SMNVEV (reference sequence). The V and J ends lost 7 bases and 1 base respectively, with 23 bases between them. There are 17 residues in the CDR3.

The V call is TRBV12-5, the J call TRBJ2-1; TRBD1 aligns across 7 bases. J gave up 8 bases and V 3 bases, and 10 bases lay outside the gene matches. Germline V CDR1 and CDR2: LGHNT, FRNRAP. The CDR3 is 15 residues long. CDR3 region: CASGFIGQVGYEQFF. CDR3 nucleotides: TGTGCTAGTGGTTTTATTGGACAGGTCGGATATGAGCAGTTCTTC.

CDR3 residues: CASSSLAGGYEQYF. CDR3 sequence (DNA): TGCGCCAGCAGCTCACTAGCGGGGGGCTACGAGCAGTACTTC. This chain uses TRBV5-1 with TRBJ2-7, with TRBD2 identical over 12 bases. Germline lookup yields CDR1 SGHRS and CDR2 YFSETQ. This CDR3 spans 14 amino acids. Germline trimming cut 3 bases from V and 3 bases from J; bases unmatched to any gene: 1.

The V and J genes are TRBV27 and TRBJ1-5; D is undetermined. This CDR3 has 15 amino acids. Germline V gene sequence: CDR1 MNHEY, CDR2 SMNVEV (reference sequence). The germline V and J ends were trimmed by 3 bases and 5 bases, with 14 bases remaining between them. The CDR3 DNA follows: TGTGCCAGCAGTTTCAGCATCGGGAACTATCAGCCCCAGCATTTT. This gives the protein CASSFSIGNYQPQHF.